What follows are 18 T cell receptor beta chains derived from one specimen sequenced in a study of blood T cell repertoires in COVID-19. Some clones are missing from TCRdb's copy, which holds only in-frame ones; the method was immunoSEQ multiplex PCR. The table has 25,000 to 35,000 clones, 65% to 90% seen once. Sequenced sample: peripheral blood. Receptors originate from an elderly man with active COVID-19.

The chain has TRBV28 and TRBJ1-6; 11 bases are shared with TRBD1. After removal of 2 bases from V and 1 base from J, the junction contained 7 bases not matched to a gene. Germline CDR1 is MDHEN and CDR2 is SYDVKM. The CDR3 is 19 amino acids. As DNA, the CDR3 is TGTGCCAGCAGTTTAAGCCGGGACAGGGGGGGATCCTATAATTCACCCCTCCACTTT. It codes for CASSLSRDRGGSYNSPLHF.

This clone was seen just once. V usage is TRBV20-1 and J usage is TRBJ1-4, with 9 bases identical to TRBD1. The trim removed 3 bases at V and 4 bases at J, leaving 6 bases unmatched. The CDR3 runs to 15 residues. Looked up from germline, CDR1 is DFQATT and CDR2 is SNEGSKA (reference sequence). This CDR3 is CSASSTGGLNEKLFF. In DNA form, the CDR3 reads TGCAGTGCTAGTAGCACAGGGGGCCTTAATGAAAAACTGTTTTTT.

The rearrangement uses TRBV6-1 and TRBJ2-1, with D possibly matching TRBD2 (7 bases). This CDR3 has 13 residues. Germline V lookup: CDR1 MNHNS, CDR2 SASEGT. V dropped 2 bases and J dropped 8 bases, with 10 bases sitting between them. CDR3 loop: CASSERGRDEQFF. The CDR3 bases are TGTGCCAGCAGTGAAAGGGGGAGGGATGAGCAGTTCTTC.

J is TRBJ1-2 and V is TRBV7-2; D ambiguous. Trimming shortened V by 6 bases and J by 5 bases, and 16 bases separated the two germline ends. CDR3 length: 14 residues. Germline V gene sequence: CDR1 SGHTA, CDR2 FQGNSA. The CDR3 DNA sequence: TGTGCCAGCAGTCTCGATATAGGCGGGTATGGCTACACCTTC. Its protein product is CASSLDIGGYGYTF.

A word on this clone: Other nucleotide sequences from this sample produce the same CDR3. The genes are TRBV10-2 and TRBJ2-7, with 12 bases matching TRBD1. Germline lookup yields CDR1 WSHSY and CDR2 SAAADI. The ends lost 7 bases at V and 4 bases at J; junction bases unmatched: 2. This CDR3 spans 13 amino acids. CDR3 in DNA: TGCGCCAGCAAGGGACAGGGGGCGTACGAGCAGTACTTC. Translation gives CASKGQGAYEQYF.

The chain joins TRBV6-5 to TRBJ2-7; 7 nucleotides align to TRBD1. CDR1 is MNHEY and CDR2 is SVGAGI in the germline V gene. The CDR3 loop spans 13 amino acids. The ends lost 10 bases at V and 5 bases at J; junction bases unmatched: 11. CDR3 sequence (DNA): TGTGCCACCTCGACAGGGCCTGTCCACGAGCAGTACTTC. It is translated as CATSTGPVHEQYF.

The chain employs TRBV5-6 and TRBJ1-3; 8 nucleotides match TRBD1. The CDR3 runs to 15 residues. Germline V gives CDR1 SGHDT, CDR2 YYEEEE. The V segment lost 3 bases and the J segment 2 bases; nucleotides outside the gene matches: 4. The CDR3 loop is CASSWGQVTGNTIYF. In nucleotides, the CDR3 is TGTGCCAGCAGCTGGGGACAGGTCACTGGAAACACCATATATTTT. The variable domain in full, with the rest retrieved from reference TRBV5-6 and TRBJ1-3, is DAGVTQSPTHLIKTRGQQVTLRCSPKSGHDTVSWYQQALGQGPQFIFQYYEEEERQRGNFPDRFSGHQFPNYSSELNVNALLLGDSALYLCASSWGQVTGNTIYFGEGSWLTVV.

This clone has more than one count but fewer than ten. This chain joins TRBV10-3 and TRBJ1-5; TRBD1 might be the D (6 bases). There are 16 residues in the CDR3. The germline V and J ends were trimmed by 0 bases and 2 bases, with 11 bases remaining between them. From germline, CDR1 is ENHRY and CDR2 SYGVKD. CDR3 region: CAISESSGGRNQPQHF. The CDR3 DNA reads TGTGCCATCAGTGAGTCGTCGGGGGGCCGCAATCAGCCCCAGCATTTT.

In this sample, this clone turned up a few times. The V and J genes are TRBV13 and TRBJ2-3; 15 positions match TRBD2. Germline V CDR1 and CDR2: PRHDT, FYEKMQ (reference sequence). V was clipped by 9 bases and J by 7 bases; unmatched bases: 2. The CDR3 runs to 13 residues. The DNA for the CDR3 is TGTGCCAGTGGACTAGCGGGGGGGCATACGCAGTATTTT. Amino acid sequence: CASGLAGGHTQYF. The variable domain in full, completed from reference TRBV13 and TRBJ2-3, reads AAGVIQSPRHLIKEKRETATLKCYPIPRHDTVYWYQQGPGQDPQFLISFYEKMQSDKGSIPDRFSAQQFSDYHSELNMSSLELGDSALYFCASGLAGGHTQYFGPGTRLTVL.

The chain carries TRBV15 and TRBJ2-3; 8 bases fit TRBD1. This CDR3 has 14 amino acids. The trim removed 8 bases at V and 4 bases at J, leaving 8 bases unmatched. Per the germline V gene, CDR1 is LNHNV and CDR2 is YYDKDF (reference sequence). CDR3: CATAGGWSADTQYF. CDR3 sequence (DNA): TGTGCCACCGCAGGGGGCTGGTCGGCAGATACGCAGTATTTT.

The chain links TRBV3-1 (or the pseudogene TRBV3-2) to TRBJ1-1, with 8 nucleotides matching TRBD1. The CDR3 runs 14 residues. Germline-derived CDR1 and CDR2 are LGHDT and YNNKEL (reference sequence). The V segment lost 5 bases and the J segment 2 bases; nucleotides outside the gene matches: 4. CDR3 in DNA: TGTGCCAGCAGCTTAGGACAGGGAAACACTGAAGCTTTCTTT. It translates to CASSLGQGNTEAFF.

The chain recombines TRBV5-1 with TRBJ1-1; no firm D call. Germline CDR1 SGHRS, CDR2 YFSETQ. The CDR3 runs to 14 residues. V was shortened by 1 base and J by 11 bases, with 18 bases between the two germline ends. DNA of the CDR3: TGCGCCAGCAGCTTGAAAGGGCAGGAGGATGGTGCTTTCTTT. Translating it yields CASSLKGQEDGAFF.

The rearrangement uses TRBV9 and TRBJ1-4, with TRBD1 matching 9 bases. The junction had 4 bases not matched to a gene; V was cut back by 0 bases and J by 7 bases. This CDR3 is built from 15 residues. CDR1 and CDR2 (germline): SGDLS, YYNGEE. The CDR3 DNA reads as TGTGCCAGCAGCGTAGGGGGACAGGGAGGTGAAAAACTGTTTTTT. Protein product: CASSVGGQGGEKLFF.

The CDR3 here is CATSFSILESNTIYF. Here the CDR3 DNA reads TGTGCCACCAGCTTCTCTATACTCGAGTCAAACACCATATATTTT. This chain joins TRBV15 and TRBJ1-3; D remains ambiguous. The CDR3 has 15 residues. In germline, CDR1 is LNHNV, CDR2 YYDKDF (reference sequence). The V end lost 5 bases, the J end lost 6 bases, and 17 bases lay between the germline ends.

The chain recombines TRBV29-1 with TRBJ2-3; tentatively, D is TRBD2 (6 bases). The CDR3 covers 12 residues. V gave up 4 bases and J gave up 6 bases, with 11 bases separating them. CDR1 and CDR2 (germline): SQVTM, ANQGSEA. CDR3 nucleotide sequence: TGCAGCGTTGCTCCTGGGAGGGATACGCAGTATTTT. It is translated as CSVAPGRDTQYF.

This rearrangement joins TRBV30 to TRBJ2-1; 8 bases line up with TRBD2. In germline, CDR1 is GTSNPN, CDR2 SVGIG (reference sequence). The CDR3 length is 13 residues. With V trimmed by 1 base and J by 7 bases, 3 bases remained unmatched. CDR3 sequence (DNA): TGTGCCTGGAGTGCGGGGGGGGCAAATGAGCAGTTCTTC. It translates to CAWSAGGANEQFF.

J is TRBJ1-5 and V is TRBV19; 8 nucleotides match TRBD1. The CDR3 spans 14 residues. Unmatched junction bases numbered 4, after V lost 3 bases and J lost 6 bases. Germline CDR1 reads LNHDA; CDR2 reads SQIVND (reference sequence). The CDR3 protein is CASSIPGGGQPQHF. The CDR3 DNA reads as TGTGCCAGTAGTATCCCAGGGGGCGGTCAGCCCCAGCATTTT.

Regarding this clone: Mismatch with germline at one junction end may stem from a read error. The chain has TRBV7-2 and TRBJ2-1; D gene uncertain. The V gene's germline CDR1 is SGHTA and CDR2 FQGNSA. The CDR3 is 14 amino acids. CDR3 sequence (DNA): TGTGCCAGCAGCCCAGCTTATTTTCTGTCAGGTCCGGTCTTC. It encodes CASSPAYFLSGPVF.